This T cell receptor (beta chain) derives from a study of response to subunit inactivated influenza vaccine. Points from the study as a whole: The authors offered the suggestion that each seasonal influenza vaccination recruits few new T cells.

This CDR3 contains 14 residues. Germline-derived CDR1 and CDR2 are LGHDT and YNNKEL (reference sequence). Trimming removed 0 bases at V and 5 bases at J, with 9 bases between. MiXCR, applied by TCRdb to the RT-PCR reads, yields one record per CDR3 protein. The sample has about 240,000 distinct CDR3 sequences, more than 9% seen once. With respect to this clonotype: Its target is unknown.

This rearrangement joins TRBV3-1 to TRBJ2-3; TRBD1 or TRBD2 may be the D gene (6 bases each). Sequences were derived from non-naive T cells sorted from PBMCs, sampled less than 15 days before vaccination. The receptor was isolated from a man aged 45 to 65 who received an inactivated influenza vaccine. The CDR3 DNA sequence: TGTGCCAGCAGCCAAGATGGAGGGGGAGATACGCAGTATTTT. Its protein is CASSQDGGGDTQYF.